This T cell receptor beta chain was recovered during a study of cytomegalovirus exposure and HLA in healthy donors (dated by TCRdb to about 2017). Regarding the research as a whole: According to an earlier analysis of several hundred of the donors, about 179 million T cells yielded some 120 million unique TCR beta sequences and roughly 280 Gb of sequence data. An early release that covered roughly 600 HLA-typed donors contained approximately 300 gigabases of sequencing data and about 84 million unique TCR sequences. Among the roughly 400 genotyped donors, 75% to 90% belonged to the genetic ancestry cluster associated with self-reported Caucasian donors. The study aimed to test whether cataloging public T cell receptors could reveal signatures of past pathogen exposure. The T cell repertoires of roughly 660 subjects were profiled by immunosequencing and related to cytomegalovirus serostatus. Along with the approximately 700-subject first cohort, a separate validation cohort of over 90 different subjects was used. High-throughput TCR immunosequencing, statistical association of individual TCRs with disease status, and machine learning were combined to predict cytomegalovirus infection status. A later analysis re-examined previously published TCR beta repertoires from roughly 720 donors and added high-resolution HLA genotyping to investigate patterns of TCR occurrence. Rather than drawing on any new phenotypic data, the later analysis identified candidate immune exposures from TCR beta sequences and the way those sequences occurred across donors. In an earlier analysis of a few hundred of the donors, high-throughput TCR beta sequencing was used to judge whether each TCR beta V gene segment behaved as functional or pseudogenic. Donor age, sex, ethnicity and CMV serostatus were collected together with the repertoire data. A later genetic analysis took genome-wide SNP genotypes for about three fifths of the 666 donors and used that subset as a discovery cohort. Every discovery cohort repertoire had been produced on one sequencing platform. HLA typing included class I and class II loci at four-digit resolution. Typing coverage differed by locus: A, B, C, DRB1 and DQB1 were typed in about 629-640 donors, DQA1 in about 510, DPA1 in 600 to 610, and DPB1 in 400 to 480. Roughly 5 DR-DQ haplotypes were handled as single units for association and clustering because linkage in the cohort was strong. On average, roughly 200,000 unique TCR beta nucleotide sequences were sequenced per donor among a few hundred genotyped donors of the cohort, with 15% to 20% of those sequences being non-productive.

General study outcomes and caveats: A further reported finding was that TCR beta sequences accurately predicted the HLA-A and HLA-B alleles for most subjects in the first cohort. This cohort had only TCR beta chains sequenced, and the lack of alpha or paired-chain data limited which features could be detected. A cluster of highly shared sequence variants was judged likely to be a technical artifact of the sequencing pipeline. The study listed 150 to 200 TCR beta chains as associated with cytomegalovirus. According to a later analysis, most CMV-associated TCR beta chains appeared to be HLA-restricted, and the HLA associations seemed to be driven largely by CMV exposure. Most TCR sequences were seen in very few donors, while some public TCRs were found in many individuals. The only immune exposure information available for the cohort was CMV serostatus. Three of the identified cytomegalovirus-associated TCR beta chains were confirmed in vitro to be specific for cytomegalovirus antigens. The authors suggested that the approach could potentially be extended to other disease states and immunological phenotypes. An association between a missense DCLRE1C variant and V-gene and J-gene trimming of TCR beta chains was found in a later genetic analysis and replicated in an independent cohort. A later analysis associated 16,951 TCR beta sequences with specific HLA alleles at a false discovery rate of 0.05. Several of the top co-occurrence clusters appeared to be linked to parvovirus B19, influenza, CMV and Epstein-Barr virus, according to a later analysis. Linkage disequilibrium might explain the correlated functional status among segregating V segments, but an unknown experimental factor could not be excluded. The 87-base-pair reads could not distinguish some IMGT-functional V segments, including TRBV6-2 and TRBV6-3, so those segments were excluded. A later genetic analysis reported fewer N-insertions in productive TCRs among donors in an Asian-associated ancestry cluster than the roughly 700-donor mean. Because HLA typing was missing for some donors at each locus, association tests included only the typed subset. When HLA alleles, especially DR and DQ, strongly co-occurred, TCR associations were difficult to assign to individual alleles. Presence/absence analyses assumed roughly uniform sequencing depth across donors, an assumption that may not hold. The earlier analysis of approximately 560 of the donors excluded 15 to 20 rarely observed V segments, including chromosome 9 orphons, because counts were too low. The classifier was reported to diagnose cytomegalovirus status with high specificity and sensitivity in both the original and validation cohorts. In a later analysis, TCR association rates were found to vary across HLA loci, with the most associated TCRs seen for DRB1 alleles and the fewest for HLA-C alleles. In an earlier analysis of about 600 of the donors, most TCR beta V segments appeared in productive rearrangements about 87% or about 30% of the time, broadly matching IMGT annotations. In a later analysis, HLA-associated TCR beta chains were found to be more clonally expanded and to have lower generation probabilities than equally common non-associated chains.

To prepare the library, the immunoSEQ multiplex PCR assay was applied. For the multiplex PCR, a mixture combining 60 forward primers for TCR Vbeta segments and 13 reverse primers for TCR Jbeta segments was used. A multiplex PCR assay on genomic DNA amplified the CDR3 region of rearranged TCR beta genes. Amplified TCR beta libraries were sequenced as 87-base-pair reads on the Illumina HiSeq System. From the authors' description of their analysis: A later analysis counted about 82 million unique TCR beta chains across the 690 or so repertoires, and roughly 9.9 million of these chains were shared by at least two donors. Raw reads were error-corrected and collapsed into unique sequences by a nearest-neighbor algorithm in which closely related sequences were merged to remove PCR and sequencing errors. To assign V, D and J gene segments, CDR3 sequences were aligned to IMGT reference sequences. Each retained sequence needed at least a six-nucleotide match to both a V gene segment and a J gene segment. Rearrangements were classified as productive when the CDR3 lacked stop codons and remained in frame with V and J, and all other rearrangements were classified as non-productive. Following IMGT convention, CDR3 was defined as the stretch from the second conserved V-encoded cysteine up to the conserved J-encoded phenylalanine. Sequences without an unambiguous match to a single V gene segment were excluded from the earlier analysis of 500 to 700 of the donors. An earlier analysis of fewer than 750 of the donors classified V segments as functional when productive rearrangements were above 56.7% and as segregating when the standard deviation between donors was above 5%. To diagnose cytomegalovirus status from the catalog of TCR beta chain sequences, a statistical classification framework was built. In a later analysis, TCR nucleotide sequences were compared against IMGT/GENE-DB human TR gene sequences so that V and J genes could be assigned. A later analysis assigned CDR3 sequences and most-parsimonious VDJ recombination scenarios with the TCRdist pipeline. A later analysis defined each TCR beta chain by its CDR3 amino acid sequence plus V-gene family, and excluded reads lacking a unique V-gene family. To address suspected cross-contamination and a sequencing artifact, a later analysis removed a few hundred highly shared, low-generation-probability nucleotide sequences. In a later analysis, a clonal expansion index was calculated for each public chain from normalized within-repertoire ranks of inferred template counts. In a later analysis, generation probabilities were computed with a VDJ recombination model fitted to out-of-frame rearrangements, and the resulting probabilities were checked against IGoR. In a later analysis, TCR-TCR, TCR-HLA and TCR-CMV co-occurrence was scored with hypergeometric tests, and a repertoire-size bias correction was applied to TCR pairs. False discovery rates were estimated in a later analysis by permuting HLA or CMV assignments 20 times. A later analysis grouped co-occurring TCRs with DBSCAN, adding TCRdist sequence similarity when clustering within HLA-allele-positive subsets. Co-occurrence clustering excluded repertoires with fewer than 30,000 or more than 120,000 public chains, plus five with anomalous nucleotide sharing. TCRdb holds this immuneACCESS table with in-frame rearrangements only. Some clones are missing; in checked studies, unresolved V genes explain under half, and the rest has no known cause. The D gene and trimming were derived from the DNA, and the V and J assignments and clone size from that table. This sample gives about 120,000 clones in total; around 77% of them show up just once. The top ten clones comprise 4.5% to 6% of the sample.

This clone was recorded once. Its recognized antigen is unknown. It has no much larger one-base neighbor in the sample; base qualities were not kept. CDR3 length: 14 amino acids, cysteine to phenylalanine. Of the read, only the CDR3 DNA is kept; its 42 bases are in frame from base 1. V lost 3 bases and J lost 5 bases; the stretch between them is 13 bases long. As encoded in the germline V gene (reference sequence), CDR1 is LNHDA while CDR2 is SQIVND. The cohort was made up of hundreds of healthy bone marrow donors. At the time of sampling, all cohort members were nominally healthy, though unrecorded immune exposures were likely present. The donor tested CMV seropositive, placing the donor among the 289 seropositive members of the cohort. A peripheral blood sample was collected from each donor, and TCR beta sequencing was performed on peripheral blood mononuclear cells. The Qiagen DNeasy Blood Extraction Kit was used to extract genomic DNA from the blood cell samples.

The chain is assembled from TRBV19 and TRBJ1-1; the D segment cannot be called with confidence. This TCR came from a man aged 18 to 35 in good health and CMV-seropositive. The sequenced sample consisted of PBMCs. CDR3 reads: CASSMARTGTEAFF. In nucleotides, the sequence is TGTGCCAGTAGTATGGCAAGAACGGGGACTGAAGCTTTCTTT.